This record covers a single T cell receptor beta chain. The target antigen is unknown. Primed by a sample-barcoded 5' primer and a J-beta primer mix, a second PCR proceeded for roughly 7 to 11 cycles. Each CDR3 protein gets one entry after TCRdb re-called the 5' RACE reads with MiXCR. The sample lists about 1.5 million distinct CDR3 sequences; about 42% were seen once. Germline CDR1 and CDR2: SGHDN and FVKESK. The CDR3 has 17 amino acids. V lost 0 bases and J 4 bases, leaving 18 bases between the germline ends. The sample comes from a study of blood T cells in healthy people across ages. Study results and limitations: Both naive CD4+ cell counts and diversity were greater in long-lived donors than in aged donors. Roughly linear age-related decline in beta diversity appeared, significant by age 40.

The sequence was obtained from a woman aged 18-29 years in good health. The V call is TRBV14, the J call TRBJ1-1; D remains ambiguous. Sequenced material: blood. Written as DNA, the CDR3 is TGTGCCAGCAGCCAAGATGGATCCCCAGTATTCGTCACTGAAGCTTTCTTT. Translation: CASSQDGSPVFVTEAFF.